The T cell receptor beta chain under discussion was sequenced for a study of blood T cell repertoires in COVID-19. Measured with immunoSEQ multiplex PCR; TCRdb has only the in-frame clones, and not every one. The sample has more than 350,000 clones; about 88% are singletons. The CDR3 consists of 17 residues. Germline V gene lookup returns CDR1 KGHSH and CDR2 LQKENI. The V gene end was trimmed by 5 bases and the J gene end by 7 bases; junction bases not matched to a gene: 9. The chain is built from TRBV18 and TRBJ1-6; 12 bases agree with TRBD1. The receptor was isolated from a woman aged 18-29 years who had been exposed to COVID-19. Sequencing was carried out using PBMCs or T cells enriched from blood (not recorded which). The CDR3 loop is CASSSKGQGAKNSPLHF. The CDR3 nucleotides read TGTGCCAGCTCAAGTAAGGGACAGGGGGCGAAGAATTCACCCCTCCACTTT.